The source of this TCR beta chain is a study of cytotoxic CD8 clonotypes in ibrutinib-treated CLL. The overall study: The group held some ten relapsed/refractory and around 15 treatment-naive patients, with roughly 17 IGHV unmutated. Overall study findings and caveats: The study sampled sustained-remission and progressing patients at different times. Clonality went up at ibrutinib response and then declined back toward baseline at progression.

TCRdb keeps only in-frame clones here, not all; method: immunoSEQ multiplex PCR. The sample gives 50,000 to 75,000 clones, about three quarters of which show up once; around 45% is in the top ten. To note about this clone: Its antigen is unknown. The identical CDR3 is also encoded by other nucleotide sequences in the sample.

The length of the CDR3 is 15 residues. From germline, CDR1 is MNHEY and CDR2 SMNVEV (reference sequence). Germline trimming cut 2 bases from V and 2 bases from J; bases unmatched to any gene: 4. The chain combines TRBV27 with TRBJ1-2, with 8 bases fitting TRBD1. This receptor was identified in a human donor with chronic lymphocytic leukemia. Material: PBMCs, obtained after 12 months of ibrutinib treatment. In nucleotides, the CDR3 is TGTGCCAGCAGTTTAACCGGACAGGGCAACTATGGCTACACCTTC. Protein: CASSLTGQGNYGYTF.